The 13 T cell receptor beta chains reported below all come from one sample, sequenced in a study of cytomegalovirus exposure and HLA in healthy donors. PCR involved 60 Vbeta and 13 Jbeta primers. This table comes from immunoSEQ multiplex PCR, and its TCRdb copy is limited to in-frame clones, with some not included. The profile shows a few hundred thousand clones, around 81% of them singletons. Specimen: PBMCs. All receptors derive from a woman between 55 and 75 years old in good health and CMV-seropositive.

The rearrangement uses TRBV5-1 and TRBJ1-1; 9 nucleotides match TRBD1. The CDR3 consists of 14 residues. V shed 2 bases and J 3 bases; nucleotides not matched to a gene: 2. The germline V gene has CDR1 SGHRS and CDR2 YFSETQ. The CDR3 region is CASSFRTGDTEAFF. The CDR3 nucleotides are TGCGCCAGCAGCTTTAGGACAGGGGACACTGAAGCTTTCTTT. The full variable domain, with the rest looked up from reference TRBV5-1 and TRBJ1-1, is KAGVTQTPRYLIKTRGQQVTLSCSPISGHRSVSWYQQTPGQGLQFLFEYFSETQRNKGNFPGRFSGRQFSNSRSEMNVSTLELGDSALYLCASSFRTGDTEAFFGQGTRLTVV.

The chain employs TRBV4-2 and TRBJ2-1; D not resolved. V dropped 0 bases and J dropped 0 bases, with 6 bases sitting between them. The length of the CDR3 is 15 residues. Germline-derived CDR1 and CDR2 are LGHNA and YNFKEQ. For the CDR3, the DNA is TGTGCCAGCAGCCAAGATTCTAGCTCCTACAATGAGCAGTTCTTC. Its translation is CASSQDSSSYNEQFF.

The genes are TRBV6-5 and TRBJ1-2; D might be TRBD1 (6 bases). V lost 6 bases, J lost 4 bases, and 18 bases lay in between. This CDR3 contains 15 residues. Germline values: CDR1 MNHEY, CDR2 SVGAGI. CDR3 in amino acids: CASRSRGSRFYGYTF. The CDR3 DNA sequence: TGTGCCAGCAGATCCAGGGGCAGCCGTTTCTATGGCTACACCTTC.

V is TRBV29-1 and J is TRBJ2-2; 8 positions match TRBD1. The CDR3 totals 16 residues. CDR1 is SQVTM and CDR2 is ANQGSEA in the germline V gene. Germline trimming cut 7 bases from V and 1 base from J; bases unmatched to any gene: 11. The CDR3, as DNA: TGCAGCGCCCTGTTAGGGGGGACAGGGAACACCGGGGAGCTGTTTTTT. It yields the protein CSALLGGTGNTGELFF.

This clone was recorded only once. The V call is TRBV10-3, the J call TRBJ2-2, with 8 bases lining up with TRBD2. CDR1 ENHRY and CDR2 SYGVKD come from the germline V gene. V shed 8 bases and J 1 base; nucleotides not matched to a gene: 9. This CDR3 comprises 16 residues. CDR3 protein: CAIGRGGSGNTGELFF. Here the CDR3 DNA reads TGTGCCATCGGCCGGGGGGGTAGCGGGAACACCGGGGAGCTGTTTTTT.

V usage is TRBV28 and J usage is TRBJ1-3; D might be TRBD1 (5 bases). Trimming took 7 bases from V and 0 from J, leaving 16 bases between them. The CDR3 loop spans 16 amino acids. The germline CDR1 and CDR2 sequences are MDHEN and SYDVKM. CDR3 amino acids: CASKQNYRLSGNTIYF. CDR3 DNA sequence: TGTGCCAGCAAACAGAACTACAGGCTCTCTGGAAACACCATATATTTT.

The chain joins TRBV4-1 to TRBJ2-3; 13 bases agree with TRBD2. Germline CDR1 is MGHRA and CDR2 is YSYEKL. J gave up 6 bases and V 3 bases, and 9 bases lay outside the gene matches. There are 17 residues in the CDR3. Here the CDR3 reads CASSHLGLAGDSDTQYF. CDR3 coding DNA: TGCGCCAGCAGCCACTTAGGACTAGCGGGAGATTCGGATACGCAGTATTTT.

The J gene is TRBJ2-2, the V gene TRBV7-9; 12 nucleotides align to TRBD2. The CDR3 extends over 16 amino acids. Germline assignment: CDR1 SEHNR and CDR2 FQNEAQ (reference sequence). After removal of 8 bases from V and 4 bases from J, the junction contained 8 bases not matched to a gene. CDR3: CASRRATSGGTGELFF. DNA for the CDR3: TGTGCCAGCCGTCGGGCGACTAGCGGGGGCACCGGGGAGCTGTTTTTT.

This rearrangement joins TRBV5-4 to TRBJ2-1, with TRBD1 matching over 9 bases. Trimming took 4 bases from V and 6 from J; bases not matched to a gene: 11. Germline lookup yields CDR1 SGHNT and CDR2 YYREEE (reference sequence). The CDR3 extends over 16 amino acids. The CDR3 coding sequence is TGTGCCAGCAGCCATACCTACGGGACAGGGATCAATGAGCAGTTCTTC. It is translated as CASSHTYGTGINEQFF.

This rearrangement joins TRBV5-1 to TRBJ2-2; 13 bases line up with TRBD2. The CDR3 runs 15 residues. V shed 5 bases and J 4 bases; nucleotides not matched to a gene: 2. Germline CDR1 SGHRS, CDR2 YFSETQ. CDR3 protein: CASRLAGGLTGELFF. As DNA, the CDR3 is TGCGCCAGCAGACTAGCGGGAGGGCTCACCGGGGAGCTGTTTTTT. The full variable domain, completed using reference TRBV5-1 and TRBJ2-2, is KAGVTQTPRYLIKTRGQQVTLSCSPISGHRSVSWYQQTPGQGLQFLFEYFSETQRNKGNFPGRFSGRQFSNSRSEMNVSTLELGDSALYLCASRLAGGLTGELFFGEGSRLTVL.

This clone was observed a single time. The rearrangement links TRBV28 to TRBJ1-5; the match to TRBD1 covers 7 bases. V lost 6 bases, J lost 5 bases, and 1 base stayed unmatched. CDR3 length equals 12 residues. In germline, CDR1 is MDHEN, CDR2 SYDVKM. The CDR3 reads CASSGTDQPQHF. The CDR3 DNA is TGTGCCAGCAGCGGGACAGATCAGCCCCAGCATTTT.

The chain combines TRBV14 with TRBJ2-7, with D tentatively TRBD1 (6 bases). The germline CDR1 and CDR2 sequences are SGHDN and FVKESK. The V end lost 4 bases, the J end lost 7 bases, and 14 bases lay between the germline ends. CDR3 size: 13 residues. CDR3 residues: CASSPTGLGEQYF. CDR3 DNA: TGTGCCAGCAGCCCAACAGGGTTGGGGGAGCAGTACTTC.

This clone was detected only once. The rearrangement links TRBV7-9 to TRBJ1-1; no clear D. Between the trimmed V and J ends, which lost 3 bases and 2 bases, there was a span of 7 bases. Germline CDR1 reads SEHNR; CDR2 reads FQNEAQ (reference sequence). This CDR3 comprises 13 residues. In nucleotides, the CDR3 is TGTGCCAGCAGCTTCACAGCTAACACTGAAGCTTTCTTT. It encodes CASSFTANTEAFF.